The clone carrying this T cell receptor (beta chain) occurred once. A read error may account for a junction end that differs from germline. The V gene's germline CDR1 is SGDLS and CDR2 YYNGEE. CDR3 size: 15 residues. The source of the sample is a study of patients and donors after allogeneic stem cell transplantation. TCRdb reprocessed the RT-PCR reads via MiXCR and lists one record per CDR3 protein. The table has under 200,000 distinct CDR3 sequences, 30% seen once. Specimen: blood, either unsorted or a sorted T cell fraction (not recorded which). The chain uses TRBV9 and TRBJ2-5; D might be TRBD2 (5 bases). The TCR originated in a human donor who was either an allogeneic HSCT recipient or a stem cell or donor lymphocyte infusion donor (not recorded which). It is not recorded whose cells these are; they may come from a transplant donor. CDR3 sequence: CASSASPREMETQYF. CDR3 in DNA: TGTGCCAGCAGCGCCAGCCCTAGGGAGATGGAGACTCAGTACTTC.